A single T cell receptor (beta chain) is shown here with its context. These data belong to a study of blood T cell repertoires in COVID-19. Study at large: Sites across the United States, Italy and Spain contributed samples from acute and convalescent COVID-19.

The V and J ends lost 3 bases and 6 bases respectively, with 22 bases between them. This CDR3 is built from 17 residues. Germline V gene lookup returns CDR1 SGDLS and CDR2 YYNGEE. Recruitment covered roughly 24 US areas and drew participants whose ages spanned about 18 to 100 years. Categorization into cohorts depended on clinical history that participants reported. Study processing details: From reference gene primer amplification, estimates of nucleated cell counts were derived. Produced via immunoSEQ multiplex PCR; TCRdb's table is partial and in-frame only. V and J calls and clone size are copied from that table; D and trimming were computed from the DNA. The data hold roughly 260,000 clones, with around 90% observed a single time.

The gene calls are TRBV9 and TRBJ2-1; D may be TRBD1 (6 bases). Sequencing input: PBMCs or T cells enriched from blood (not recorded which). The TCR sequence derives from a human donor in a cohort exposed to, infected with or recovered from COVID-19 (not recorded which). The donor label of this sample is uncertain. CDR3 sequence (DNA): TGTGCCAGCAGCGCCAACTTACCAGGGGCCCCTCTCAATGAGCAGTTCTTC. This translates into CASSANLPGAPLNEQFF.